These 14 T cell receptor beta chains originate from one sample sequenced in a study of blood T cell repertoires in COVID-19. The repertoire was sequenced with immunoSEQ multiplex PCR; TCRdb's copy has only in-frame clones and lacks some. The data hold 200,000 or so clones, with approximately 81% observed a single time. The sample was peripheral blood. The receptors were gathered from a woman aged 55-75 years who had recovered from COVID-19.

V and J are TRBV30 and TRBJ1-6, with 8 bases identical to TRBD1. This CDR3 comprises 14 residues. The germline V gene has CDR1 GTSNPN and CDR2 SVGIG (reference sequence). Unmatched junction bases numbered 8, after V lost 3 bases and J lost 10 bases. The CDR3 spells CAWRLETGASPLHF. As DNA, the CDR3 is TGTGCCTGGAGATTGGAGACAGGGGCATCACCCCTCCACTTT.

The CDR3 sequence: CASSLGQGNGYTF. In DNA, the CDR3 is TGTGCCAGCAGCCTGGGACAGGGAAATGGCTACACCTTC. The J gene is TRBJ1-2, the V gene TRBV7-8, with TRBD1 matching 9 bases. The germline V gene encodes CDR1 SGHVS and CDR2 FQNEAQ. Trimming cost V 5 bases and J 6 bases; bases outside gene matches: 4. The CDR3 loop spans 13 amino acids. Looking up the rest from reference TRBV7-8 and TRBJ1-2 gives the full variable domain: GAGVSQSPRYKVAKRGQDVALRCDPISGHVSLFWYQQALGQGPEFLTYFQNEAQLDKSGLPSDRFFAERPEGSVSTLKIQRTQQEDSAVYLCASSLGQGNGYTFGSGTRLTVV.

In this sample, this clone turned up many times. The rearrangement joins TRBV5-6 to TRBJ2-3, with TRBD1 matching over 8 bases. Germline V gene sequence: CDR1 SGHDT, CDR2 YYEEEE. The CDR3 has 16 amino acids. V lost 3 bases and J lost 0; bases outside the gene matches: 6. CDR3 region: CASSSAGTGSTDTQYF. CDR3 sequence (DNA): TGTGCCAGCAGCTCCGCCGGGACAGGAAGCACAGATACGCAGTATTTT.

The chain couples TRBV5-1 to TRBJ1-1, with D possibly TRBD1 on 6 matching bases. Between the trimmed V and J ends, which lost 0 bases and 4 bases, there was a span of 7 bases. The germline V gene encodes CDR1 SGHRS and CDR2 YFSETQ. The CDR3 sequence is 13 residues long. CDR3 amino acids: CASSLAGVTEAFF. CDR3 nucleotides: TGCGCCAGCAGCTTGGCAGGGGTCACTGAAGCTTTCTTT.

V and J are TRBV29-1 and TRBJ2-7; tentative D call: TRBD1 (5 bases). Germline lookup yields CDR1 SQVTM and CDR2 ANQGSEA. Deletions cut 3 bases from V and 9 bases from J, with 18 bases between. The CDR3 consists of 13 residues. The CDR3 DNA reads TGCAGCGTTGACGCAGGGTGGGGTGTGCGGCAGTACTTC. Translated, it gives CSVDAGWGVRQYF.

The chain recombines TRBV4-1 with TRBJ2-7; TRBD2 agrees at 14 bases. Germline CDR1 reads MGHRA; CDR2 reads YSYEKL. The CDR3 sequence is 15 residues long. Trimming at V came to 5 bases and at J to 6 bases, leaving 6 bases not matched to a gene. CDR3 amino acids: CASSYGLAGGVEQYF. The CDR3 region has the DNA TGCGCCAGCAGCTATGGACTAGCGGGGGGAGTCGAGCAGTACTTC.

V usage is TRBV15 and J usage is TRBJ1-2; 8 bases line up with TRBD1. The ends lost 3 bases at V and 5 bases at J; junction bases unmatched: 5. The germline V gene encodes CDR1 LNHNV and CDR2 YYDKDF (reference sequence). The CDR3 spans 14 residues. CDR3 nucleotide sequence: TGTGCCACCAGCAGCAGGGGGCCGGGATATGGCTACACCTTC. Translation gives CATSSRGPGYGYTF.

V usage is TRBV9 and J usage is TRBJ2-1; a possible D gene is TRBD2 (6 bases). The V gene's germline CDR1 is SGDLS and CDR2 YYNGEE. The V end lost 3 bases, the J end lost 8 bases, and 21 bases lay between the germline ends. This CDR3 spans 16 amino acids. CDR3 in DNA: TGTGCCAGCAGCGCCGCCGGGAGCCCCGTGGGGGATGAGCAGTTCTTC. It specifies CASSAAGSPVGDEQFF.

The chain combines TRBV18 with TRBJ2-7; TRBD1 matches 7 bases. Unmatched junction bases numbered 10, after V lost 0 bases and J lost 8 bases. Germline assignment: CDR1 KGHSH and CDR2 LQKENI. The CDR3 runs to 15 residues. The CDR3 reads CASSPPGTEPTKQYF. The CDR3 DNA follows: TGTGCCAGCTCACCACCTGGGACAGAACCTACGAAGCAGTACTTC.

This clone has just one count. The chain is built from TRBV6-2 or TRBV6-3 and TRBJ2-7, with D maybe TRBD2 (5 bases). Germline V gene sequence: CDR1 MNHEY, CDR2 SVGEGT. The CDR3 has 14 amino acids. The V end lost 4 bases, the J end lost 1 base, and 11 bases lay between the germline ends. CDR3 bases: TGTGCCAGCAGTTCGGCTAGCCGTTCCTACGAGCAGTACTTC. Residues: CASSSASRSYEQYF.

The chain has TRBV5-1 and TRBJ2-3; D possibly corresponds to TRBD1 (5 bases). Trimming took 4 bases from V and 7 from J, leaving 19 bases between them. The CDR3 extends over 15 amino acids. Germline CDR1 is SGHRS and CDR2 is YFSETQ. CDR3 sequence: CASSLGLGVVNTQYF. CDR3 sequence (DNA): TGCGCCAGCAGCCTGGGGTTAGGGGTCGTGAATACGCAGTATTTT.

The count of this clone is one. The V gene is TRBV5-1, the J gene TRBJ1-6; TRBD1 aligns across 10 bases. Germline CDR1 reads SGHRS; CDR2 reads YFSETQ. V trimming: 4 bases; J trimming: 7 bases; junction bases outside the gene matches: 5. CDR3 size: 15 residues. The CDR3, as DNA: TGCGCCAGCAGCCCGACGGACAGGGGGAATTCACCCCTCCACTTT. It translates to CASSPTDRGNSPLHF.

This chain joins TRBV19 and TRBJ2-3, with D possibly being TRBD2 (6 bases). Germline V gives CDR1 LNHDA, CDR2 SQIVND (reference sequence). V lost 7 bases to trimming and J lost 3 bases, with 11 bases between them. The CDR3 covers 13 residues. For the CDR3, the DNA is TGTGCCAGTAAGGGGCTAGCGACAGATACGCAGTATTTT. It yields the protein CASKGLATDTQYF. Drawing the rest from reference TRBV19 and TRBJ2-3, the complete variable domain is DGGITQSPKYLFRKEGQNVTLSCEQNLNHDAMYWYRQDPGQGLRLIYYSQIVNDFQKGDIAEGYSVSREKKESFPLTVTSAQKNPTAFYLCASKGLATDTQYFGPGTRLTVL.

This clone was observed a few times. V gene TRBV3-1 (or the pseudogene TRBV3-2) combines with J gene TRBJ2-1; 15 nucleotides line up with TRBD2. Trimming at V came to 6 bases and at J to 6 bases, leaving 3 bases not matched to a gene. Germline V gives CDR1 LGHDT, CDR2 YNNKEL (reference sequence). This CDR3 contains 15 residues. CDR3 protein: CASRGLAGGFNEQFF. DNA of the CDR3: TGTGCCAGCAGGGGACTAGCGGGGGGCTTCAATGAGCAGTTCTTC.